The next 2 T cell receptor beta chains were all read from a single sample in a study of T cell responses to AZD1222 COVID-19 vaccine. Assay used: immunoSEQ multiplex PCR; TCRdb lists only in-frame clones, some missing. The sample records some 110,000 clones, 70% to 90% being singletons. This material consisted of peripheral blood, taken 28 days after the second AZD1222 dose. Receptors were obtained from an adult who received the AZD1222 COVID-19 vaccine.

The genes are TRBV7-2 and TRBJ1-2, with TRBD1 matching 9 bases. This CDR3 contains 16 residues. CDR1 and CDR2 from the germline V gene are SGHTA and FQGNSA. Germline trimming cut 3 bases from V and 1 base from J; bases unmatched to any gene: 6. This CDR3 reads CASSFTGTGNNYGYTF. CDR3 DNA: TGTGCCAGCAGCTTTACCGGGACAGGGAATAACTATGGCTACACCTTC.

This clone was picked up one time. The V gene is TRBV10-1, the J gene TRBJ1-1; no definite D call. The length of the CDR3 is 11 residues. Germline V gene data show CDR1 as WNHNN and CDR2 as SYGVQD (reference sequence). CDR3 DNA: TGCGAGGAGATCTCGGGCACTGAAGCTTTCTTT. It specifies CEEISGTEAFF.